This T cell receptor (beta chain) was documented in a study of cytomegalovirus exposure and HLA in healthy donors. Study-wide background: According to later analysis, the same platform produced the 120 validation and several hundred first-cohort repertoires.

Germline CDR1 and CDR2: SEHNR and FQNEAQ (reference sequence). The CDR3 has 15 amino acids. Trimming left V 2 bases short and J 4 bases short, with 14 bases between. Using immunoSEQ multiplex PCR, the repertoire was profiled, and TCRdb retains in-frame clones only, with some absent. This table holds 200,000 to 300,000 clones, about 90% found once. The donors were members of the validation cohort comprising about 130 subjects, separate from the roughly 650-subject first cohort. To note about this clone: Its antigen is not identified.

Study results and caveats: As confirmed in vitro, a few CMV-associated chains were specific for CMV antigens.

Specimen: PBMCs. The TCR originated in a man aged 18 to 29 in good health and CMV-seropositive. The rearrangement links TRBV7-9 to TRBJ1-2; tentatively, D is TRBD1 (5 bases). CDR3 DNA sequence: TGTGCCAGCAGCTTAAGTTCAGGGAATGTCTATGGCTACACCTTC. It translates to CASSLSSGNVYGYTF.